The 9 T cell receptor beta chains given below trace back to one sample, sequenced in a study of blood T cell repertoires in COVID-19. This table comes from immunoSEQ multiplex PCR, and its TCRdb copy is limited to in-frame clones, with some not included. The repertoire holds 200,000 to 250,000 clones, with around 90% as singletons. The sample was PBMCs or T cells enriched from blood (not recorded which). The source is a man aged 25 to 45 who had been exposed to COVID-19.

The V call is TRBV9, the J call TRBJ1-2; no firm D call. Deletions cut 0 bases from V and 0 bases from J, with 12 bases between. This CDR3 has 16 amino acids. Germline V gives CDR1 SGDLS, CDR2 YYNGEE. CDR3 region: CASSVDPGTANYGYTF. Here the CDR3 DNA reads TGTGCCAGCAGCGTAGACCCGGGAACAGCTAACTATGGCTACACCTTC.

This clone has a single count. This chain links TRBV2 with TRBJ1-1, with unresolved D. Germline CDR1 reads SNHLY; CDR2 reads FYNNEI. V was shortened by 4 bases and J by 0 bases, with 9 bases between the two germline ends. This CDR3 spans 14 amino acids. CDR3 loop: CASSAREMNTEAFF. CDR3 bases: TGTGCCAGCAGTGCTAGGGAGATGAACACTGAAGCTTTCTTT.

The chain links TRBV4-1 to TRBJ2-7; D is ambiguous. There are 16 residues in the CDR3. Germline V CDR1 and CDR2: MGHRA, YSYEKL. The V gene lost 4 bases and the J gene lost 5 bases, with 21 bases spanning the gap. CDR3 sequence (DNA): TGCGCCAGCAGCCTTACCGCACTACCTGCCACAAACGAGCAGTACTTC. The encoded protein is CASSLTALPATNEQYF.

This clone was seen once. This chain uses TRBV5-1 with TRBJ1-4; D is uncertain. Trimming took off 0 bases at V and 0 bases at J, with 3 bases between the two ends. The CDR3 contains 14 residues. Germline V CDR1 and CDR2: SGHRS, YFSETQ. The CDR3: CASSLAATNEKLFF. The CDR3 DNA sequence: TGCGCCAGCAGCTTGGCAGCAACTAATGAAAAACTGTTTTTT.

This chain uses TRBV15 with TRBJ1-1; no clear D. V was trimmed by 5 bases and J by 11 bases, leaving 15 bases between them. The CDR3 totals 12 residues. Germline-derived CDR1 and CDR2 are LNHNV and YYDKDF (reference sequence). The CDR3 bases are TGTGCCACCAGCTCTTACTTATACGGGGCTTTCTTT. Residues: CATSSYLYGAFF.

The rearrangement links TRBV4-3 to TRBJ2-1; 11 bases agree with TRBD1. CDR1 is LGHNA, CDR2 YSLEER, per germline. V dropped 0 bases and J dropped 6; count of bases not matched to a gene: 10. The CDR3 consists of 18 residues. CDR3 in DNA: TGCGCCAGCAGCCAAGAGCGGTTGGGGACAGGGGGGGGCAATGAGCAGTTCTTC. Translation: CASSQERLGTGGGNEQFF.

The rearrangement joins TRBV6-2 or TRBV6-3 to TRBJ1-2; 7 bases map to TRBD1. Trimming took 4 bases from V and 8 from J; bases not matched to a gene: 4. Per the germline V gene, CDR1 is MNHEY and CDR2 is SVGEGT. The CDR3 contains 12 residues. The DNA of the CDR3 is TGTGCCAGCAGTTCTACAGGGGAAGGCTACACCTTC. Protein: CASSSTGEGYTF.

The V and J genes are TRBV3-1 (or the pseudogene TRBV3-2) and TRBJ2-3; D unclear. V lost 1 base to trimming and J lost 10 bases, with 12 bases between them. CDR3 length: 13 amino acids. Germline-derived CDR1 and CDR2 are LGHDT and YNNKEL (reference sequence). As DNA, the CDR3 is TGTGCCAGCAGCCAAGGAGTTTCGAGCGCGCAGTATTTT. Its protein product is CASSQGVSSAQYF.

The V gene is TRBV9, the J gene TRBJ1-6; D unresolved. The germline V gene has CDR1 SGDLS and CDR2 YYNGEE. CDR3 length: 15 amino acids. Deletions cut 0 bases from V and 6 bases from J, with 10 bases between. The CDR3 loop is CASSVEQKLNSPLHF. The CDR3 DNA follows: TGTGCCAGCAGCGTAGAACAGAAACTTAATTCACCCCTCCACTTT.